Listed below are T cell receptor beta chains from one sample, sequenced in a study of blood T cell repertoires in COVID-19. Clones were sequenced by immunoSEQ multiplex PCR, and TCRdb holds only the in-frame ones, with some missing. The table includes approximately 350,000 clones, around 88% detected once. Material for sequencing was peripheral blood. These receptors were taken from a woman aged 60-75 years with COVID-19, enrolled during active disease. CDR3s include the opening cysteine and the closing phenylalanine or tryptophan. D genes are given only for firm matches. Size is stated for part of the rows, as once, few or many counts, or as a class when the clone is expanded.

D gene,V gene,clone size,J gene,CDR3 DNA,CDR3 protein
NA,TRBV6-1,NA,TRBJ2-2,TGTGCCAGCAGTGAATTGGCAGGAAACACCGGGGAGCTGTTTTTT,CASSELAGNTGELFF
TRBD1,TRBV7-2,NA,TRBJ2-7,TGTGCCAGCAGACGGACAGGGGCCTACGAGCAGTACTTC,CASRRTGAYEQYF
TRBD2,TRBV10-3,NA,TRBJ2-4,TGTGCCATCAGTGAGTCGACACTAGCGGGGGACCTAGCCAAAAACATTCAGTACTTC,CAISESTLAGDLAKNIQYF
TRBD1,TRBV4-3,NA,TRBJ1-4,TGCGCCAGCAGCCTCAGGGACAGCACTAATGAAAAACTGTTTTTT,CASSLRDSTNEKLFF
NA,TRBV4-1,NA,TRBJ1-1,TGCGCCAGCAGCCAAGTTGCGGGCACTGAAGCTTTCTTT,CASSQVAGTEAFF
TRBD1,TRBV7-2,NA,TRBJ1-6,TGTGCCAGCAGCCTAACCGGGACAGGGTATTCACCCCTCCACTTT,CASSLTGTGYSPLHF
NA,TRBV6-5,once,TRBJ2-5,TGTGCCAGCAGTCGCCAGGGGAAGGAGACCCAGTACTTC,CASSRQGKETQYF
TRBD2,TRBV7-9,few,TRBJ2-7,TGTGCCAGCAGCTTGACTAGCGGGGTGTACGAGCAGTACTTC,CASSLTSGVYEQYF
NA,TRBV7-9,NA,TRBJ1-5,TGTGCCAGCAGTGGGGAGGGTAGGAATCAGCCCCAACATTTT,CASSGEGRNQPQHF
TRBD1,TRBV5-6,NA,TRBJ1-2,TGTGCCAGCAGCGGCCGGGACAGGGAATCCTATGGCTACACCTTC,CASSGRDRESYGYTF
TRBD2,TRBV9,NA,TRBJ2-7,TGTGCCAGCAGCGTAGGTAGCGGGGGTTACGAGCAGTACTTC,CASSVGSGGYEQYF
TRBD2,TRBV5-4,NA,TRBJ2-3,TGTGCCAGCAGCTTGGTGCGGGGGGGCAGAGATACGCAGTATTTT,CASSLVRGGRDTQYF
NA,TRBV19,few,TRBJ2-1,TGTGCCAGTAGTACCCAGCGGACTGCCTTATCCTACAATGAGCAGTTCTTC,CASSTQRTALSYNEQFF
NA,TRBV3-1/TRBV3-2,NA,TRBJ1-2,TGTGCCAGCAGCCGCGCCCTGGGGCAGAACTATGGCTACACCTTC,CASSRALGQNYGYTF
NA,TRBV29-1,NA,TRBJ1-1,TGCAGCGTTGAGTCCGGGGAGAACACTGAAGCTTTCTTT,CSVESGENTEAFF
TRBD2,TRBV14,NA,TRBJ2-7,TGTGCCAGCAGCCTTAGCGGGGTCTACGAGCAGTACTTC,CASSLSGVYEQYF
NA,TRBV11-2,NA,TRBJ1-1,TGTGCCAGCAGCTTAGGTGGGGGGAGGGGAACTGAAGCTTTCTTT,CASSLGGGRGTEAFF
NA,TRBV5-1,NA,TRBJ1-1,TGCGCCAGCAGCTTGCAGGGAGGAAACACTGAAGCTTTCTTT,CASSLQGGNTEAFF
NA,TRBV7-8,few,TRBJ1-2,TGTGCCAGCAGCCGAGGGCAGTTGGATGGCTACACCTTC,CASSRGQLDGYTF
TRBD1,TRBV5-4,few,TRBJ2-2,TGTGCCAGCGAGACAGGGGAATTAGGCGCGAACACCGGGGAGCTGTTTTTT,CASETGELGANTGELFF
TRBD1,TRBV27,NA,TRBJ1-2,TGTGCCAGCGCCTCCGGGACAGATTATGGCTACACCTTC,CASASGTDYGYTF
TRBD2,TRBV7-7,NA,TRBJ2-5,TGTGCCAGCAGCATCCTCGGGGAGGGAAGCGAGACCCAGTACTTC,CASSILGEGSETQYF
NA,TRBV6-6,NA,TRBJ1-2,TGTGCCAGCAGTTCAGGGGGCTACACCTTC,CASSSGGYTF
NA,TRBV6-2/TRBV6-3,NA,TRBJ2-3,TGTGCCAGCAGTTTTACACCCACAGATACGCAGTATTTT,CASSFTPTDTQYF
TRBD1,TRBV11-2,NA,TRBJ2-6,TGTGCCAGCAGCTCACCGGGACAGGGGGCATCTGGGGCCAACGTCCTGACTTTC,CASSSPGQGASGANVLTF
NA,TRBV11-2,NA,TRBJ2-1,TGTGCCAGCATCTCTACAGGGATTTCCTACAATGAGCAGTTCTTC,CASISTGISYNEQFF
TRBD1,TRBV19,NA,TRBJ1-1,TGTGCCAGTAGTATGACAGGGATGGACACTGAAGCTTTCTTT,CASSMTGMDTEAFF
TRBD1,TRBV5-1,NA,TRBJ1-1,TGCGCCAGCTCTCAGGGGGCGTCGAACACTGAAGCTTTCTTT,CASSQGASNTEAFF
TRBD1,TRBV2,NA,TRBJ1-4,TGTGCCAGCGGGACAGCGACGGAGGCAACTAATGAAAAACTGTTTTTT,CASGTATEATNEKLFF
NA,TRBV5-6,NA,TRBJ1-6,TGTGCCAGCAGTAGTATAGGGGCCTTTTATAATTCACCCCTCCACTTT,CASSSIGAFYNSPLHF
NA,TRBV7-8,NA,TRBJ1-6,TGTGCCAGCAGCTTAGGACACCCGAGCTCCTATAATTCACCCCTCCACTTT,CASSLGHPSSYNSPLHF
TRBD1,TRBV4-1,NA,TRBJ2-7,TGCGCCAGCAGCCCGGACAGGGGGCCTACCTACGAGCAGTACTTC,CASSPDRGPTYEQYF
NA,TRBV7-3,NA,TRBJ2-1,TGTGCCAGCAGCTTAGCGCTAGCTTCCTACAATGAGCAGTTCTTC,CASSLALASYNEQFF
NA,TRBV30,NA,TRBJ1-2,TGTGCCTGGAGTGCCGCAGGACTTGTCTACACCTTC,CAWSAAGLVYTF
NA,TRBV4-2,NA,TRBJ2-5,TGTGCCAGCAGCCAAGATAATATGACCCAGTTTGGGGGGGAGACCCAGTACTTC,CASSQDNMTQFGGETQYF
TRBD1,TRBV7-9,NA,TRBJ2-7,TGTGCCAGCAGCTCACTTCTCACCGGGACAGTAGACGAGCAGTACTTC,CASSSLLTGTVDEQYF
NA,TRBV4-1,NA,TRBJ2-4,TGCGCCAGCATGAGGGGGGGCCTAGCCAAAAACATTCAGTACTTC,CASMRGGLAKNIQYF
TRBD1,TRBV6-2/TRBV6-3,NA,TRBJ1-1,TGTGCCAGCAGTTTCGGCAGGGGGATAAGAAGGACTGAAGCTTTCTTT,CASSFGRGIRRTEAFF
NA,TRBV2,once,TRBJ1-1,TGTGCCAGCAGTTTACTAGCAGGGCTCGGGAACACTGAAGCTTTCTTT,CASSLLAGLGNTEAFF
TRBD2,TRBV5-1,NA,TRBJ2-1,TGCGCCAGCAGCTTCCGGACTAGCGGGGGAGCGAATGAGCAGTTCTTC,CASSFRTSGGANEQFF
TRBD2,TRBV4-2,NA,TRBJ2-3,TGTGCCAGCAGCCAGCGCGCCATCATGACTAGCGGGGAAACTCCCGCTTCCACAGATACGCAGTATTTT,CASSQRAIMTSGETPASTDTQYF
NA,TRBV5-4,once,TRBJ2-1,TGTGCCAGCAGCTTGGGACAGTTTACCTACAATGAGCAGTTCTTC,CASSLGQFTYNEQFF
TRBD2,TRBV7-8,NA,TRBJ2-5,TGTGCCAGCAGCTTAGCCCTTAGCGGGGGCTCGAGGGAGACCCAGTACTTC,CASSLALSGGSRETQYF
NA,TRBV28,NA,TRBJ2-2,TGTGCCAGCAGTTTCACTAGGCCCACCGGGGAGCTGTTTTTT,CASSFTRPTGELFF
TRBD1,TRBV4-1,NA,TRBJ1-2,TGCGCCAGCAGCCAAACTACAGGGGGTGTTTATGGCTACACCTTC,CASSQTTGGVYGYTF
NA,TRBV4-3,NA,TRBJ1-1,TGCGCCAGCAGCCTGGTCAGGGGCGGGACTGAAGCTTTCTTT,CASSLVRGGTEAFF
NA,TRBV3-1/TRBV3-2,NA,TRBJ1-1,TGTGCCAGCAGCCAAGTAGGTGGTACCAAAGGGGGTTTTGAAGCTTTCTTT,CASSQVGGTKGGFEAFF
NA,TRBV18,NA,TRBJ2-7,TGTGCCAGCTCACCCATGTTGGGCGGGGCCCGCCCCTACGAGCAGTACTTC,CASSPMLGGARPYEQYF
NA,TRBV5-1,NA,TRBJ2-3,TGCGCCAGCAGTCCCCACAGTAGCACAGATACGCAGTATTTT,CASSPHSSTDTQYF
TRBD1,TRBV6-5,NA,TRBJ1-6,TGTGCCAGCACTAGATGGGACAGGGATAATTCACCCCTCCACTTT,CASTRWDRDNSPLHF
NA,TRBV6-2/TRBV6-3,NA,TRBJ1-1,TGTGCCAGCAGTTACTCGAAAGGGAGGACTGAAGCTTTCTTT,CASSYSKGRTEAFF